The next 18 T cell receptor beta chains were all read from a single sample in a study of CD4 and CD8 cells across lung adenocarcinoma regions. TCRdb analysed the PCR reads with MiXCR anew, one entry per CDR3 protein. The sample carries roughly 13,000 distinct CDR3 sequences, roughly 60% recorded once. Sequencing was done on a sample of CD8+ T cells from the margin of a lung tumor. Source of these receptors: a female donor with lung adenocarcinoma. The CD4 and CD8 labels of this study may be unreliable.

The rearrangement joins TRBV12-3 or TRBV12-4 to TRBJ2-1; no clear D gene. The CDR3 runs to 12 residues. V gave up 3 bases and J gave up 15 bases, with 15 bases separating them. The DNA for the CDR3 is TGTGCCAGCAGTTTTCTCGGAACTGATGTGTTCTTC. This sequence encodes CASSFLGTDVFF.

This clonotype was picked up a small number of times. This chain joins TRBV27 and TRBJ2-5; D is possibly TRBD1 (6 bases). This CDR3 region has 14 residues. Germline assignment: CDR1 MNHEY and CDR2 SMNVEV (reference sequence). The CDR3 DNA is TGTGCGGGCAGTGGGGGCGGTTTCCCAGAGACCCAGTACTTC. It translates to CAGSGGGFPETQYF.

This clonotype has a count of ten or more. The rearrangement joins TRBV10-1 to TRBJ2-2, with 8 bases lining up with TRBD1. J gave up 3 bases and V 5 bases, and 5 bases lay outside the gene matches. This CDR3 is built from 15 residues. Germline values: CDR1 WNHNN, CDR2 SYGVQD (reference sequence). As DNA, the CDR3 is TGCGCCAGCAGTCCTGGACAGGGCGACACCGGGGAGCTGTTTTTT. This encodes CASSPGQGDTGELFF.

The rearrangement uses TRBV6-1 and TRBJ2-1; 9 nucleotides match TRBD1. The closer fit of TRBJ2-5 to the DNA end suggests the J call may be wrong. The CDR3 loop spans 13 amino acids. Germline CDR1 MNHNS, CDR2 SASEGT. The CDR3 region has the DNA TGTGCCAGCAGTGCGGACAGGGGAGAGACCCAGTACTTC. Amino acids: CASSADRGETQYF.

About this clonotype itself: The junction shows a germline mismatch at one end, possibly a read error. The chain carries TRBV27 and TRBJ2-3; D is possibly TRBD2 (6 bases). The germline V gene has CDR1 MNHEY and CDR2 SMNVEV (reference sequence). The CDR3 covers 14 residues. The CDR3 DNA reads as TGTGGCAGGAGTTGGGGCGGGGTCACAGATACGCAGTACTTT. It specifies CGRSWGGVTDTQYF.

The table lists this clonotype with a few counts. The gene calls are TRBV6-4 and TRBJ1-4; D is ambiguous. The CDR3 contains 14 residues. The V end lost 3 bases, the J end lost 4 bases, and 9 bases lay between the germline ends. The germline V gene has CDR1 MRHNA and CDR2 SNTAGT. The CDR3: CASSDSQDNEKLFF. The CDR3, as DNA: TGTGCCAGCAGTGATAGCCAGGATAATGAAAAACTGTTTTTT.

The genes are TRBV6-1 and TRBJ2-1; TRBD2 matches 13 bases. Germline CDR1 is MNHNS and CDR2 is SASEGT. This CDR3 is built from 15 residues. V shed 5 bases, J shed 7 bases, and the junction held 5 bases outside the gene matches. CDR3 sequence (DNA): TGTGCCAGCAGTCCCGGGACTAGCGGGAAAAATGAGCAGTTCTTC. It codes for CASSPGTSGKNEQFF.

This clonotype occurred many times. The chain uses TRBV6-5 and TRBJ1-1; no definite D call. V lost 5 bases to trimming and J lost 1 base, with 14 bases between them. The CDR3 is 15 amino acids. Germline V gene lookup returns CDR1 MNHEY and CDR2 SVGAGI. This chain's CDR3 is CASSTSGERNTEAFF. In DNA form, the CDR3 reads TGTGCCAGCAGTACTAGCGGGGAAAGGAACACTGAAGCTTTCTTT.

CDR3 region: CASSKLAEYNEQFF. Written as DNA, the CDR3 is TGTGCCAGCAGTAAACTAGCGGAGTACAATGAGCAGTTCTTC. The chain carries TRBV6-1 and TRBJ2-1, with 8 bases matching TRBD2. Germline assignment: CDR1 MNHNS and CDR2 SASEGT. V was pared by 5 bases and J by 4 bases, with 4 bases of the junction left unmatched. The CDR3 runs to 14 residues.

The chain joins TRBV27 to TRBJ2-1; D not resolved. The J call may be faulty, since TRBJ2-7 better matches the DNA end. Germline V gene data show CDR1 as MNHEY and CDR2 as SMNVEV (reference sequence). The CDR3 is 13 residues long. In DNA, the CDR3 is TGTGCCAGCAGTTCGCCCGACTGCGACGAGCAGTACGTC. Protein product: CASSSPDCDEQYV.

This clonotype came up once. V gene TRBV12-3 or TRBV12-4 combines with J gene TRBJ2-5; 9 bases are shared with TRBD1. With the DNA end fitting TRBJ2-7 better, the J assignment may be wrong. The length of the CDR3 is 17 residues. The CDR3 reads CASSYRGRPPGGYEQYV. CDR3 nucleotide sequence: TGTGCCAGCAGCTACAGGGGGCGACCCCCCGGGGGCTACGAGCAGTACGTC.

By share, this clonotype counts as medium-sized. This chain uses TRBV4-1 with TRBJ1-2, with TRBD1 identical over 10 bases. From germline, CDR1 is MGHRA and CDR2 YSYEKL. The V segment lost 3 bases and the J segment 4 bases; nucleotides outside the gene matches: 11. The CDR3 has 17 amino acids. CDR3 sequence (DNA): TGCGCCAGCAGCCAGGGACAGGGGACGCCGTTAGGCTATGGCTACACCTTC. Translation gives CASSQGQGTPLGYGYTF.

Note on this clonotype: An end of the junction differs from the germline gene, which may be a read error. CDR3 loop: CGSSPGLGGTNTQYF. CDR3 DNA: TGTGGCAGCAGCCCGGGGCTGGGGGGGACAAATACTCAGTACTTC. The genes are TRBV6-1 and TRBJ2-4, with TRBD2 as a possible D gene (7 bases). The CDR3 runs 15 residues. CDR1 is MNHNS, CDR2 SASEGT, per germline.

This clonotype was seen a single time. CDR3 nucleotide sequence: TGTGCCGCGGGTAGCCGGGGCCCCTTTGCAGATACGCAGTATTTT. Protein sequence: CAAGSRGPFADTQYF. This sequence joins TRBV30 and TRBJ2-3; D may match TRBD1 or TRBD2 (5 bases each). Germline assignment: CDR1 GTSNPN and CDR2 SVGIG (reference sequence). Trimming shortened V by 8 bases and J by 4 bases, and 22 bases separated the two germline ends. This CDR3 contains 15 residues. Supplemented by reference TRBV30 and TRBJ2-3, the full variable domain reads SQTIHQWPATLVQPVGSPLSLECTVEGTSNPNLYWYRQAAGRGLQLLFYSVGIGQISSEVPQNLSASRPQDRQFILSSKKLLLSDSGFYLCAAGSRGPFADTQYFGPGTRLTVL.

Of note for this clonotype: At one end, the junction sequence differs from germline, possibly due to a read error. The chain has TRBV25-1 and TRBJ2-5; D possibly matches TRBD1 or TRBD2 (6 bases each). The germline V gene has CDR1 MGHDK and CDR2 SYGVNS. CDR3 size: 16 residues. The CDR3 spells CASREYGGHDQETQYF. CDR3 sequence (DNA): TGTGCCAGCAGGGAATACGGGGGCCATGACCAAGAGACCCAGTACTTT.

This clonotype was observed a handful of times. The chain recombines TRBV4-1 with TRBJ2-7; 8 bases line up with TRBD2. From germline, CDR1 is MGHRA and CDR2 YSYEKL. The CDR3 extends over 18 amino acids. J was trimmed by 1 base and V by 1 base; bases with no gene match: 12. The CDR3 is CASSQGDPGLGVSYEQYF. CDR3 coding DNA: TGCGCCAGCAGCCAAGGGGATCCGGGACTAGGGGTTTCCTACGAGCAGTACTTC.

Judged by abundance, this clonotype is medium-sized. The V and J genes are TRBV14 and TRBJ2-1, with D perhaps assigned TRBD1 or TRBD2 (5 bases each). V lost 1 base to trimming and J lost 4 bases, with 17 bases between them. Germline-derived CDR1 and CDR2 are SGHDN and FVKESK. The CDR3 extends over 17 amino acids. Written as DNA, the CDR3 is TGTGCCAGCAGCCAAGGTAGCCCCGGGGCTCGATACAATGAGCAGTTCTTC. Translated: CASSQGSPGARYNEQFF.

The chain links TRBV6-1 to TRBJ1-1, with D possibly TRBD1 on 5 matching bases. The germline CDR1 and CDR2 sequences are MNHNS and SASEGT. The CDR3 covers 13 residues. Trimming left V 7 bases short and J 0 bases short, with 9 bases between. The CDR3 region is CASMTVMNTEAFF. CDR3 sequence (DNA): TGTGCCAGCATGACAGTGATGAACACTGAAGCTTTCTTT.